The 18 T cell receptor beta chains below all came from one sample that was sequenced in a study of T cell repertoires in cytomegalovirus infection. The antigens these receptors bind are not known. TCRdb independently ran MiXCR on the reads; one entry per CDR3 protein. The data hold 250,000 to 300,000 distinct CDR3 sequences, with less than 25% observed a single time. Sequencing was performed on cultured PBMCs, taken from culture after CMV antigen stimulation. The source is a human donor in good health (CMV status not recorded). Some clones in this sample may be carry-over from other donors' samples.

The chain couples TRBV28 to TRBJ2-1; no firm D call. Germline V CDR1 and CDR2: MDHEN, SYDVKM. The CDR3 covers 16 residues. V lost 8 bases and J 2 bases, leaving 19 bases between the germline ends. The CDR3 protein is CASSPAKIWTYNEQFF. For the CDR3, the DNA is TGTGCCAGCTCGCCAGCCAAAATATGGACCTACAATGAGCAGTTCTTC.

The CDR3 is CASREDSGDEKLFF. In DNA, the CDR3 is TGTGCCAGCAGAGAGGACAGTGGGGATGAAAAACTGTTTTTT. The chain joins TRBV2 to TRBJ1-4, with TRBD1 as a possible D gene (6 bases). Germline loops: CDR1 SNHLY, CDR2 FYNNEI. CDR3 length: 14 amino acids. The ends were cut back, 6 bases at V and 6 bases at J, with 14 bases in the middle.

The chain carries TRBV27 and TRBJ2-2, with no clear D. The CDR3 is 14 residues long. The V and J ends lost 8 bases and 0 bases respectively, with 10 bases between them. CDR1 MNHEY and CDR2 SMNVEV come from the germline V gene (reference sequence). The CDR3 DNA reads as TGTGCCAGCTCGCGTGGGACGAACACCGGGGAGCTGTTTTTT. Residues: CASSRGTNTGELFF.

This clonotype was found many times. The J gene is TRBJ2-3, the V gene TRBV7-6; D unresolved. Per germline, CDR1 SGHVS and CDR2 FNYEAQ. The CDR3 has 12 residues. Between the trimmed V and J ends, which lost 5 bases and 4 bases, there was a span of 7 bases. In DNA, the CDR3 is TGTGCCAGCAGCCGACCCCCAGATACGCAGTATTTT. This encodes CASSRPPDTQYF.

The genes are TRBV5-6 and TRBJ2-5, with 7 nucleotides matching TRBD1. The germline V gene has CDR1 SGHDT and CDR2 YYEEEE. The length of the CDR3 is 17 residues. V was pared by 4 bases and J by 1 base, with 13 bases of the junction left unmatched. The CDR3 region is CASSPTRGMPPQETQYF. CDR3 nucleotide sequence: TGTGCCAGCAGCCCAACCAGGGGGATGCCCCCCCAAGAGACCCAGTACTTC. The full variable domain, with the rest looked up from reference TRBV5-6 and TRBJ2-5, is DAGVTQSPTHLIKTRGQQVTLRCSPKSGHDTVSWYQQALGQGPQFIFQYYEEEERQRGNFPDRFSGHQFPNYSSELNVNALLLGDSALYLCASSPTRGMPPQETQYFGPGTRLLVL.

There are a few counts of this clonotype. The chain is built from TRBV6-2 or TRBV6-3 and TRBJ2-3, with D perhaps matching TRBD1 or TRBD2 (5 bases each). The CDR3 loop spans 14 amino acids. Trimming left V 0 bases short and J 5 bases short, with 9 bases between. Looked up from germline, CDR1 is MNHEY and CDR2 is SVGEGT. The CDR3 sequence: CASSYSTGQDTQYF. The CDR3, as DNA: TGTGCCAGCAGTTACTCTACGGGGCAAGATACGCAGTATTTT.

This clonotype appeared many times. V is TRBV7-2 and J is TRBJ2-5, with a weak D call TRBD1 (6 bases). Germline lookup yields CDR1 SGHTA and CDR2 FQGNSA. The CDR3 totals 15 residues. Trimming removed 10 bases from V and 0 bases from J, with 18 bases in between. Here the CDR3 DNA reads TGTGCCAATAACGGGCAGGGGCGTCACCAAGAGACCCAGTACTTC. It yields the protein CANNGQGRHQETQYF.

This clonotype was seen more than once but under ten times. The chain recombines TRBV11-3 with TRBJ1-2; 8 bases line up with TRBD1. This CDR3 region has 14 residues. Germline V gene lookup returns CDR1 SGHNT and CDR2 YENEEA. Losses at the gene ends were 2 bases for V and 4 bases for J; bases not matched to a gene: 3. The CDR3 region has the DNA TGTGCCAGCAGCTTATCCGGGACAGGCTATGGCTACACCTTC. Amino acid sequence: CASSLSGTGYGYTF.

V is TRBV6-2 or TRBV6-3 and J is TRBJ2-7, with D unclear. Germline V gives CDR1 MNHEY, CDR2 SVGEGT. V lost 5 bases and J 2 bases, leaving 16 bases between the germline ends. The CDR3 covers 15 residues. The CDR3 nucleotides are TGTGCCAGCAGTGGCCAGAGTGGCCGGACCTACGAGCAGTACTTC. The encoded protein is CASSGQSGRTYEQYF.

In this sample, this clonotype turned up many times. This chain links TRBV20-1 with TRBJ1-1; 8 bases are a match to TRBD1. Germline V CDR1 and CDR2: DFQATT, SNEGSKA (reference sequence). This CDR3 has 16 residues. Germline trimming cut 1 base from V and 0 bases from J; bases unmatched to any gene: 7. CDR3 bases: TGCAGTGCTAGAGTCAACAGGGGGGCCTTGAACACTGAAGCTTTCTTT. Its translation is CSARVNRGALNTEAFF.

Ten or more counts support this clonotype. The V call is TRBV6-2 or TRBV6-3, the J call TRBJ1-1; D unclear. The CDR3 sequence is 13 residues long. Trimming left V 1 base short and J 5 bases short, with 8 bases between. Germline values: CDR1 MNHEY, CDR2 SVGEGT. The CDR3 sequence: CASSYWSDTEAFF. CDR3 coding DNA: TGTGCCAGCAGTTACTGGTCTGATACTGAAGCTTTCTTT.

V and J are TRBV4-1 and TRBJ1-5; the D gene is possibly TRBD1 (5 bases). The ends were cut back, 1 base at V and 3 bases at J, with 10 bases in the middle. The CDR3 totals 15 residues. Germline V lookup: CDR1 MGHRA, CDR2 YSYEKL. This CDR3 reads CASSQGSGNNQPQHF. CDR3 nucleotides: TGCGCCAGCAGCCAAGGGTCAGGGAACAATCAGCCCCAGCATTTT.

This clonotype was picked up a small number of times. The V gene is TRBV6-1, the J gene TRBJ1-2; TRBD1 matches 8 bases. The CDR3 spans 17 residues. The ends lost 4 bases at V and 0 bases at J; junction bases unmatched: 10. CDR1 and CDR2 (germline): MNHNS, SASEGT. The CDR3 is CASSGPRQGRSNYGYTF. Written as DNA, the CDR3 is TGTGCCAGCAGTGGCCCTCGACAGGGGCGATCTAACTATGGCTACACCTTC.

J is TRBJ1-5 and V is TRBV12-3 or TRBV12-4, with 7 bases matching TRBD1. The CDR3 runs 14 residues. With 6 bases clipped from V and 5 bases from J, the junction kept 7 bases outside the gene matches. DNA of the CDR3: TGTGCCAGCAGGAAACAGGGGCGAGATCAGCCCCAGCATTTT. It translates to CASRKQGRDQPQHF.

This clonotype was observed at least ten times. The chain joins TRBV7-8 to TRBJ2-1; the match to TRBD2 covers 12 bases. CDR3 size: 17 residues. V lost 1 base, J lost 2 bases, and 3 bases stayed unmatched. Germline CDR1 is SGHVS and CDR2 is FQNEAQ. CDR3 sequence reads: CASSLERLAGAYNEQFF. CDR3 in DNA: TGTGCCAGCAGCTTAGAAAGACTAGCGGGGGCCTACAATGAGCAGTTCTTC. Variable domain in full (rest from reference TRBV7-8 and TRBJ2-1): GAGVSQSPRYKVAKRGQDVALRCDPISGHVSLFWYQQALGQGPEFLTYFQNEAQLDKSGLPSDRFFAERPEGSVSTLKIQRTQQEDSAVYLCASSLERLAGAYNEQFFGPGTRLTVL.

On this clonotype itself: Germline is not matched at one junction end, which may reflect a read error. The CDR3 reads CATSRGGGNSPLHF. The CDR3, as DNA: TGTGCCACCAGCAGAGGGGGAGGGAATTCGCCCCTCCACTTT. The chain uses TRBV15 and TRBJ1-6; D remains ambiguous. This CDR3 spans 14 amino acids. Germline V gene lookup returns CDR1 LNHNV and CDR2 YYDKDF (reference sequence). Full variable domain (remainder filled in from reference TRBV15 and TRBJ1-6): DAMVIQNPRYQVTQFGKPVTLSCSQTLNHNVMYWYQQKSSQAPKLLFHYYDKDFNNEADTPDNFQSRRPNTSFCFLDIRSPGLGDTAMYLCATSRGGGNSPLHFGNGTRLTVT.

This clonotype was counted ten times or more. V and J are TRBV20-1 and TRBJ1-5; 8 nucleotides agree with TRBD1. The V gene's germline CDR1 is DFQATT and CDR2 SNEGSKA (reference sequence). This CDR3 spans 14 amino acids. J lost 1 base, V lost 5 bases, and 4 bases had no gene match. DNA for the CDR3: TGCAGTGCTGGAGGACAGGGAAGCAATCAGCCCCAGCATTTT. This gives the protein CSAGGQGSNQPQHF.

This clonotype was detected a few times. The rearrangement joins TRBV6-1 to TRBJ1-6; 11 bases map to TRBD1. Germline lookup yields CDR1 MNHNS and CDR2 SASEGT. J was trimmed by 9 bases and V by 6 bases; bases with no gene match: 10. The CDR3 length is 16 residues. The CDR3 DNA follows: TGTGCCAGCAGGGACAGGGGGCAGGGTGCGAGTTCACCCCTCCACTTT. Its protein is CASRDRGQGASSPLHF.